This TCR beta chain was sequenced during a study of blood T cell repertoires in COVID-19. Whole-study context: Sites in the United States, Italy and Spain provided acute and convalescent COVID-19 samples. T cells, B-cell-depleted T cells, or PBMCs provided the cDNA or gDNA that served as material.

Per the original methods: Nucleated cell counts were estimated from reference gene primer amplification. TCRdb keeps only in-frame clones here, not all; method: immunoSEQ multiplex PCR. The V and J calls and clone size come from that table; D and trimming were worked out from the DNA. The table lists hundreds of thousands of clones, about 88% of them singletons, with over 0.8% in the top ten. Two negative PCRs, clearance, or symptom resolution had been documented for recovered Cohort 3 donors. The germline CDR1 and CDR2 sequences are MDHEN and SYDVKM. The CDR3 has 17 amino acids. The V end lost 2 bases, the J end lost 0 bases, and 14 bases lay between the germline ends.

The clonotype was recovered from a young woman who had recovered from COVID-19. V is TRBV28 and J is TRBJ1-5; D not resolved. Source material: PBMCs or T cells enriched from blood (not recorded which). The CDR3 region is CASSLVLGGHSNQPQHF. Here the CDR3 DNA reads TGTGCCAGCAGTTTAGTTTTAGGAGGCCATAGCAATCAGCCCCAGCATTTT.